This T cell receptor (beta chain) stems from a study of Ad26.COV2.S vaccination and SARS-CoV-2 variants. Across the whole study: Administration of Ad26.COV2.S was intramuscular, either once or twice 56 days apart.

The junction had 2 bases not matched to a gene; V was cut back by 4 bases and J by 2 bases. This CDR3 comprises 14 residues. Germline CDR1 is SGDLS and CDR2 is YYNGEE. Study-wide results and caveats: With respect to non-spike TCR breadth, vaccine and placebo recipients were similar.

Here immunoSEQ multiplex PCR was the method, and the copy in TCRdb shows in-frame clones only, minus some. The sample yields about 320,000 clones, 85% to 90% seen once. Documented treatment: some 20 received Ad26.COV2.S at low or high dose, single or two shots; several received placebo; per-sample allocation not given. Specimens were obtained on day 63 following the first vaccine or placebo injection. Expression of Wuhan-strain SARS-CoV-2 spike came from the Ad26 vector that formed the vaccine. In regard to this clone: Its specificity is unknown.

This sequence was found in a person aged 18 to 59 who received the Ad26.COV2.S COVID-19 vaccine or a placebo. Sample: peripheral blood, taken in a trial of Ad26.COV2.S vaccine versus placebo. The chain carries TRBV9 and TRBJ2-3; 9 nucleotides line up with TRBD2. CDR3 DNA: TGTGCCAGCAGCAGACTAGCGGACACAGATACGCAGTATTTT. Its translation: CASSRLADTDTQYF.